This TCR beta chain came from a study of early T cells in non-severe SARS-CoV-2 infection. Study information: Unsorted whole blood bulk RNA was sequenced, with unpaired chains.

This clonotype was recorded a few times. What it recognizes is unknown. Germline V gives CDR1 SGHRS, CDR2 YFSETQ. Trimming removed 0 bases at V and 4 bases at J, with 7 bases between. The CDR3 length is 13 residues. Unique molecular identifier tags were affixed to discrete cDNA molecules. TCRdb called the 5' RACE reads again in MiXCR, with one record for every CDR3 protein. The sample lists more than 60,000 distinct CDR3 sequences, 4.9% occurring once. Broader study findings: In VDJdb matching, anti-spike CD8 responses were favored while private and CD4 specificities went missing.

Sequences were obtained from whole blood. The chain employs TRBV5-1 and TRBJ1-2; a weak D match, TRBD1 (5 bases). The clonotype was recovered from an adult who was a healthcare worker with PCR-confirmed SARS-CoV-2 infection or an uninfected control (not recorded which). CDR3 nucleotide sequence: TGCGCCAGCAGCTTGGCAGGGCTCTATGGCTACACCTTC. This gives the protein CASSLAGLYGYTF.